One sample yielded the 7 T cell receptor beta chains listed below, sequenced in a study of OX40 agonist ivuxolimab in advanced cancers. Clones were read by immunoSEQ multiplex PCR, and TCRdb kept only the in-frame ones, dropping some. The sample contains tens of thousands of clones, about 93% of which appear only once. Sequenced material: CD4+ or CD8+ T cells sorted from blood, taken in a trial of the OX40 agonist ivuxolimab. Receptors were obtained from an adult with an advanced solid tumor such as melanoma, head and neck, liver or kidney cancer.

The J gene is TRBJ2-5, the V gene TRBV9, with D unclear. CDR3 length: 11 residues. V lost 3 bases and J lost 7, with 7 bases in between. The germline CDR1 and CDR2 sequences are SGDLS and YYNGEE. The CDR3 spells CASSAIRTQYF. The CDR3 DNA is TGTGCCAGCAGCGCAATTCGGACCCAGTACTTC.

J is TRBJ2-2 and V is TRBV9; no firm D call. The CDR3 covers 16 residues. Germline loops: CDR1 SGDLS, CDR2 YYNGEE. The ends were cut back, 0 bases at V and 5 bases at J, with 14 bases in the middle. The DNA of the CDR3 is TGTGCCAGCAGCGTAGTTGGGCAGGAGACGACCGGGGAGCTGTTTTTT. Its translation: CASSVVGQETTGELFF.

The V call is TRBV6-1, the J call TRBJ1-2; 10 bases map to TRBD1. CDR3 size: 15 residues. Trimming at V came to 5 bases and at J to 5 bases, leaving 8 bases not matched to a gene. Germline loops: CDR1 MNHNS, CDR2 SASEGT. This CDR3 is CASSTDWTGGYGYTF. The CDR3 DNA follows: TGTGCCAGCAGTACAGATTGGACAGGGGGATATGGCTACACCTTC.

This sequence joins TRBV11-1 and TRBJ2-7; 10 bases are shared with TRBD2. Germline-derived CDR1 and CDR2 are SGHAT and FQDESV (reference sequence). The CDR3 is 17 amino acids. The J segment lost 4 bases and the V segment lost 0 bases, leaving 9 bases of the junction unmatched. This chain's CDR3 is CASSLAAGGPGIYEQYF. For the CDR3, the DNA is TGTGCCAGCAGCTTAGCAGCGGGAGGGCCAGGGATTTACGAGCAGTACTTC.

CDR3 bases: TGTGCCAGCAGCTTTACAGGGGCTACGAACACCGGGGAGCTGTTTTTT. Encoded protein: CASSFTGATNTGELFF. The chain links TRBV5-4 to TRBJ2-2; 7 nucleotides agree with TRBD1. J gave up 0 bases and V 2 bases, and 4 bases lay outside the gene matches. Germline loops: CDR1 SGHNT, CDR2 YYREEE (reference sequence). The CDR3 runs to 16 residues.

The gene calls are TRBV28 and TRBJ1-3, with D uncertain. CDR3 size: 15 residues. Looked up from germline, CDR1 is MDHEN and CDR2 is SYDVKM. The V end was cut by 6 bases, the J end by 0 bases, with 12 bases between. CDR3 protein: CASSLTPPSGNTIYF. Written as DNA, the CDR3 is TGTGCCAGCAGCTTGACACCACCCTCTGGAAACACCATATATTTT.

The CDR3 DNA is TGTGCTAGTGGTTTGGGAAGGGGGACCCAGTACTTC. Amino acids: CASGLGRGTQYF. The chain recombines TRBV12-5 with TRBJ2-5; possible D gene TRBD1, 5 bases. Germline lookup yields CDR1 LGHNT and CDR2 FRNRAP. This CDR3 is 12 amino acids long. Trimming left V 1 base short and J 7 bases short, with 7 bases between.